These 2 T cell receptor beta chains share one sample of origin, sequenced in a study of neoadjuvant anti-PD-1 for oral cavity cancer. Method: immunoSEQ multiplex PCR; TCRdb's copy keeps in-frame clones and lacks some. The data contain around 60,000 clones, approximately 80% of them singletons. This sample comprised PBMCs, obtained before nivolumab (anti-PD-1) treatment. These receptors were obtained from a person aged 35 to 85 with oral cavity squamous cell carcinoma.

The rearrangement links TRBV11-2 to TRBJ2-1; 7 positions match TRBD2. The CDR3 consists of 15 residues. V was clipped by 4 bases and J by 7 bases; unmatched bases: 10. Germline V CDR1 and CDR2: SGHAT, FQNNGV. The CDR3 sequence: CASSYREGSTNEQFF. The CDR3 DNA is TGTGCCAGCAGCTATAGGGAGGGTAGTACGAATGAGCAGTTCTTC.

A single count supports this clone. The rearrangement joins TRBV5-4 to TRBJ1-4; D perhaps matches TRBD1 (5 bases). Trimming removed 4 bases at V and 8 bases at J, with 21 bases between. Germline assignment: CDR1 SGHNT and CDR2 YYREEE (reference sequence). The CDR3 is made up of 16 amino acids. This CDR3 is CASSPGMEGLREKLFF. CDR3 sequence (DNA): TGTGCCAGCAGCCCCGGTATGGAGGGGTTGAGGGAAAAACTGTTTTTT.